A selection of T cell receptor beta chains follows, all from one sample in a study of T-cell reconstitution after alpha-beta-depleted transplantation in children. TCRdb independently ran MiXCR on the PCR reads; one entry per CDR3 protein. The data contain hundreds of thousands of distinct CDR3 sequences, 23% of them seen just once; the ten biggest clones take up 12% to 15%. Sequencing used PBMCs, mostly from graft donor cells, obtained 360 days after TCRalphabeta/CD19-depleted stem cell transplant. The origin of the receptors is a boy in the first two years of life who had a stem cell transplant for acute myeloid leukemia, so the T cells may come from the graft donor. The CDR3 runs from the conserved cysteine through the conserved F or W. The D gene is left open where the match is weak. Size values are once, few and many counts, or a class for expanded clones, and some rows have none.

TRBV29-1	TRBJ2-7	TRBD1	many	TGCAGCGTTGTCGGGCCAGGGGGCAGCGAGCAGTACTTC	CSVVGPGGSEQYF
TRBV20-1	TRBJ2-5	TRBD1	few	TGCAGTGCTAGACAGGGGGCGTACCAAGAGACCCAGTACTTC	CSARQGAYQETQYF
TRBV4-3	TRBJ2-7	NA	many	TGCGCCAGCAGCCAAGATAGACAGGTTTACGAGCAGTACTTC	CASSQDRQVYEQYF
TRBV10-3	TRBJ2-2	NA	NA	TGTGCCATCAGAGTAGATGGGGCGAACACCGGGGAGCTGTTTTTT	CAIRVDGANTGELFF
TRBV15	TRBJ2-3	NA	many	TGTGCCACCAGCAGAGATCTGACCACATGGGATACGCAGTATTTT	CATSRDLTTWDTQYF
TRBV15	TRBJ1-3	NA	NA	TGTGCCACCAGCAGAGAATCGGGGCGGATCTCTGGAAACACCATATATTTT	CATSRESGRISGNTIYF
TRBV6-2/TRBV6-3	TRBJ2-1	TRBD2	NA	TGTGCCAGCAGTTACCCAACTAGCGGGGGGGCGACCTACAATGAGCAGTTCTTC	CASSYPTSGGATYNEQFF
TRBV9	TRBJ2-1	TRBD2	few	TGTGCCAGTAAGCGGGGAGGATCCTACAATGAGCAGTTCTTC	CASKRGGSYNEQFF
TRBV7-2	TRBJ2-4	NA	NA	TGTGCCAGCAGCTTAACCGGGACTCGCGAAGGGGTTCAGTACTTC	CASSLTGTREGVQYF
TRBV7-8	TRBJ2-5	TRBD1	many	TGTGCCAGCAGCTTAGTTGGTCCAGGGGGCACCCAAGAGACCCAGTACTTC	CASSLVGPGGTQETQYF
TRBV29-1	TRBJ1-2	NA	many	TGCAGCGTTGAGGTTAACTATGGCTACACCTTC	CSVEVNYGYTF
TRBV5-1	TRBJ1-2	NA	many	TGCGCCAGCAGCTTGTCAGTCTCGCGTGCTAACTATGGCTACACCTTC	CASSLSVSRANYGYTF
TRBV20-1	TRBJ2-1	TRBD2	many	TGCAGTGCTTTGACTAGCGGGGGGGACAATGAGCAGTTCTTC	CSALTSGGDNEQFF
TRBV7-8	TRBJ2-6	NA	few	TGTGCCAGCAGCTTAGTTACCGGGCCTGGGGGGGCCAACGTCCTGACTTTC	CASSLVTGPGGANVLTF
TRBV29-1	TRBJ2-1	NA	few	TGCAGCGTTGGTTTAGGTAGCTCCTACAATGAGCAGTTCTTC	CSVGLGSSYNEQFF
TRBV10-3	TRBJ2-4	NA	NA	TGTGCCATCAGCGCTCAGGAAGACCTAGCCAAAAACATTCAGTACTTC	CAISAQEDLAKNIQYF
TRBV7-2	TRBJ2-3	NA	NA	TGTGCCAGCAGCTTAGAGGACCAACTGGATACGCAGTATTTT	CASSLEDQLDTQYF
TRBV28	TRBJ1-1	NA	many	TGTGCCAGCAGTCCGCCCCTTTTGAACAGGTTAACCCACAACACTGAAGCTTTCTTT	CASSPPLLNRLTHNTEAFF
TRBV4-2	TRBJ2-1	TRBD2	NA	TGTGCCAGCAGCCAGGGTAGCGGGGGGGCCGAGAATGAGCAGTTCTTC	CASSQGSGGAENEQFF
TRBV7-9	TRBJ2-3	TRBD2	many	TGTGCCAGCAGCTTGACTAGCGGGGGCACGTATACGCAGTATTTT	CASSLTSGGTYTQYF
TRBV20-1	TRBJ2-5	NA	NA	TGCAGTGCGAACCCGTGGACCCAGTACTTC	CSANPWTQYF
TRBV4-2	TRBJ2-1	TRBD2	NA	TGTGCCAGGGGCCCCGCGGGGGGGCCGGGCAATGAGCAGTTCTTC	CARGPAGGPGNEQFF
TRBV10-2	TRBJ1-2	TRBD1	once	TGCGCCAGCAGCTGGGACAGGGTTGGGATCTATGGCTACACCTTC	CASSWDRVGIYGYTF
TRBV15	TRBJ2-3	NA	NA	TGTGCCACCAGCAGAGGGACCCCCGCAGATACGCAGTATTTT	CATSRGTPADTQYF
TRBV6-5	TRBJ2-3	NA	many	TGTGCCAGCAGTTACTGGGGGGCTAGCACAGATACGCAGTATTTT	CASSYWGASTDTQYF
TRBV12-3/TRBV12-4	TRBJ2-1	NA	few	TGTGCCAGCAGTCCCCCCACCGGAAAGGGGGTCAATGAGCAGTTCTTC	CASSPPTGKGVNEQFF
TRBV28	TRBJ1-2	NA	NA	TGTGCCAGCAGCCTCAATGGGGATAACTATGGCTACACCTTC	CASSLNGDNYGYTF
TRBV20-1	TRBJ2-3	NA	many	TGCAGTGCCTTCGAAGGCGATACGCAGTATTTT	CSAFEGDTQYF
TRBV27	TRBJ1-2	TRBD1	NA	TGTGCCAGCAAGGGCAGGGGGCTTTCGTGGTATGGCTACACCTTC	CASKGRGLSWYGYTF
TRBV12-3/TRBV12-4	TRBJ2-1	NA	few	TGTGCCAGCAGACTGGGGGGGCTTAGGCGATACAATGAGCAGTTCTTC	CASRLGGLRRYNEQFF
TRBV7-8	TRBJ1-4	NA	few	TGTGCCAGCAGCTCGGGACACCCTGCAACTAATGAAAAACTGTTTTTT	CASSSGHPATNEKLFF
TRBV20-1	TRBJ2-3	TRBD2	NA	TGCAGTGCTAGAAGTGTGTGGCTAGCGGGAATCACAGATACGCAGTATTTT	CSARSVWLAGITDTQYF
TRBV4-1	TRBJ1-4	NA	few	TGCGCCAGCAGCCCGGGGGACCGGCCAACTAATGAAAAACTGTTTTTT	CASSPGDRPTNEKLFF
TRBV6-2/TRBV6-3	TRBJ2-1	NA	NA	TGTGCCAGCAGCCCGTATAGACCGGGACGCCGCGCCTTGGAGCAGTTCTTC	CASSPYRPGRRALEQFF
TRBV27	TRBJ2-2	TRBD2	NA	TGTGCCAGCACCCTCTTTAGGACTAGCGGCACCGGGGAGCTGTTTTTT	CASTLFRTSGTGELFF
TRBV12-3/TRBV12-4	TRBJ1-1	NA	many	TGTGCCAGCAGTCCCCCCAGGGAAGGGCCCATGAACACTGAAGCTTTCTTT	CASSPPREGPMNTEAFF
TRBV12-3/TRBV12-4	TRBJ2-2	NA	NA	TGTGCCAGCAGTCCGAGGGTAGGGGTGGCCGGGGAGCTGTTTTTT	CASSPRVGVAGELFF
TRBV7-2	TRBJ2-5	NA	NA	TGTGCCAGCAGCCGACCTCTAGCCTACGAGACCCAGTACTTC	CASSRPLAYETQYF
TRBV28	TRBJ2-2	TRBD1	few	TGTGCCAGCAGTTTAGGACAGGGGCCCACCGGGGAGCTGTTTTTT	CASSLGQGPTGELFF
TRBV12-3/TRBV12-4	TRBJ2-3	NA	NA	TGTGCCAGCAGTTTGTATGGTGAAGGGGCGGGAGATACGCAGTATTTT	CASSLYGEGAGDTQYF
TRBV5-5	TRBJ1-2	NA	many	TGTGCCAGCAGCTACGACCGAGCTAACTATGGCTACACCTTC	CASSYDRANYGYTF
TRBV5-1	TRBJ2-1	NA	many	TGCGCCAGCAGCTTGGGGGCCCGGCGCGATGAGCAGTTCTTC	CASSLGARRDEQFF
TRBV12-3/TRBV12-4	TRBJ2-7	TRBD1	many	TGTGCCAGCACCCCGGGACAGTGGGGCCACGAGCAGTACTTC	CASTPGQWGHEQYF
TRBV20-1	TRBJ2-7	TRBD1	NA	TGCAGTGCTAGGGACAGGGTAATGAGCTCCTACGAGCAGTACTTC	CSARDRVMSSYEQYF
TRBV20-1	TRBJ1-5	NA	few	TGCAGTGCTATACAGGGAAGGGGTCAGCCCCAGCATTTT	CSAIQGRGQPQHF